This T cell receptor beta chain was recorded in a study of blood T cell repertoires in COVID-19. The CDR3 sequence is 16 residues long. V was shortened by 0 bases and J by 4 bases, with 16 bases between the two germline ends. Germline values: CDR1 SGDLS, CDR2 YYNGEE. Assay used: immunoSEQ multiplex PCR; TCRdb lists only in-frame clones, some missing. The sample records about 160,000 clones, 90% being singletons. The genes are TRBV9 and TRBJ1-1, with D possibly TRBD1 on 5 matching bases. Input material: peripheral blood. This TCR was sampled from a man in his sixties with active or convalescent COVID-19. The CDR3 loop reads CASSVEAGTAGTEAFF. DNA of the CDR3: TGTGCCAGCAGCGTAGAAGCGGGGACGGCGGGCACTGAAGCTTTCTTT.